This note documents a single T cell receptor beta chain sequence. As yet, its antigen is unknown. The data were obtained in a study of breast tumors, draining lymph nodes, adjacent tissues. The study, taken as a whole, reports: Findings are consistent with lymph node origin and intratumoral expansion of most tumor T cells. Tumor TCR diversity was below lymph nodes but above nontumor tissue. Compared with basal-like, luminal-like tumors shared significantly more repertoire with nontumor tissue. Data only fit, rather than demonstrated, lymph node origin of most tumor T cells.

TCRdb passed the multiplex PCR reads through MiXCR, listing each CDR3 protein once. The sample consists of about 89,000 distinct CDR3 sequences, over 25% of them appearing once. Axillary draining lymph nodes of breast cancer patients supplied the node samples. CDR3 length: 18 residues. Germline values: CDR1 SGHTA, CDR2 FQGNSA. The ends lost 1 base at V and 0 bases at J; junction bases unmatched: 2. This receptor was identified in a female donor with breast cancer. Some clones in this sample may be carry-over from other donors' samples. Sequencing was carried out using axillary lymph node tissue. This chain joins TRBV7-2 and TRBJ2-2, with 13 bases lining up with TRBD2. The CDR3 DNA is TGTGCCAGCAGCTTAGAGGGGACTAGCGGGACGAACACCGGGGAGCTGTTTTTT. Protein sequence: CASSLEGTSGTNTGELFF.